This T cell receptor beta chain was recovered during a study of spatial heterogeneity in lung cancer. Across the whole study: The study consistently detected more beta-chain than alpha-chain sequences. Counts of TCR transcripts in tumor regions tracked strongly with a T cell module score that came from matched bulk RNA-seq. Findings and limits, study-wide: Tracking of tumor mutation counts was seen in expanded intratumoral alpha and beta TCR counts. Expanded TCRs classified as ubiquitous or regional were counted, and these counts tracked ubiquitous and regional nonsynonymous mutations, respectively.

In this sample, this clonotype is medium-sized. Its antigen is undetermined. The time point here: sample taken at primary tumor resection. V lost 7 bases and J lost 5; bases outside the gene matches: 11. CDR3 length: 15 residues. Every TCR cDNA molecule bore a unique molecular identifier. MiXCR was run by TCRdb on the 5' RACE reads, yielding one entry per CDR3 protein. The table has 3,500 to 5,500 distinct CDR3 sequences, about 5.9% seen once; the top ten hold 34%. J is TRBJ2-4 and V is TRBV12-3 or TRBV12-4; the match to TRBD2 covers 7 bases. Sequenced here: lung tumor tissue, sampled at surgery. This TCR came from a male donor with early-stage non-small cell lung cancer. The CDR3: CASTPGGNRENIQYF. The CDR3 nucleotides are TGTGCCAGCACCCCCGGGGGGAACAGAGAAAACATTCAGTACTTC.